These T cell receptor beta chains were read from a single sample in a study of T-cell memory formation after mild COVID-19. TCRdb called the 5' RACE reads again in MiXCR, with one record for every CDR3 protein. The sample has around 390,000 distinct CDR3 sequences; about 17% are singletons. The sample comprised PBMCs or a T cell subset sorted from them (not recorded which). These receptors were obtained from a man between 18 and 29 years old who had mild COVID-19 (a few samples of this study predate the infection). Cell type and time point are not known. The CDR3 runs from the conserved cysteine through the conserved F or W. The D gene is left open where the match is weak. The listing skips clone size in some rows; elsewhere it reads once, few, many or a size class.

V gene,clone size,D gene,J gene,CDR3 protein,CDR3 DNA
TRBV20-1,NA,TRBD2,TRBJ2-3,CSARGASGGNTDTQYF,TGCAGTGCTAGAGGTGCTAGCGGGGGTAACACAGATACGCAGTATTTT
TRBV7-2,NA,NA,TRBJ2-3,CASSLGVSWTDTQYF,TGTGCCAGCAGCTTAGGGGTTAGCTGGACAGATACGCAGTATTTT
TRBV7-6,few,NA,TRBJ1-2,CASSLVDGYGYTF,TGTGCCAGCAGCTTAGTTGATGGCTATGGCTACACCTTC
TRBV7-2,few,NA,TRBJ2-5,CASSPYSRRETQYF,TGTGCCAGCAGCCCATACAGTCGCCGGGAGACCCAGTACTTC
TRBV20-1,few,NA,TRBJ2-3,CSAKTPDLTRSDTQYF,TGCAGTGCTAAAACCCCGGACTTAACACGTTCAGATACGCAGTATTTT
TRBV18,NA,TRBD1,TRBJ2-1,CASSRGQGLGNEQFF,TGTGCCAGCTCCCGCGGACAGGGATTAGGGAATGAGCAGTTCTTC
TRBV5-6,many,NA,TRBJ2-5,CASSHAGTETQYF,TGTGCCAGCAGCCATGCGGGAACAGAGACCCAGTACTTC
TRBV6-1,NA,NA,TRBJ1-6,CASRLGNSPLHF,TGTGCCAGCAGACTAGGGAATTCACCCCTCCACTTT
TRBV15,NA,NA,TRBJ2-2,CATSRAGGSLEENTGELFF,TGTGCCACCAGCAGAGCGGGGGGCAGCCTGGAAGAGAACACCGGGGAGCTGTTTTTT
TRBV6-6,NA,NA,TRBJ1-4,CASELLPGPGKLFF,TGTGCCAGCGAGCTTTTACCCGGCCCGGGAAAACTGTTTTTT
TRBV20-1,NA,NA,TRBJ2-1,CSASPLYEQFF,TGCAGTGCTAGCCCTTTATATGAGCAGTTCTTC
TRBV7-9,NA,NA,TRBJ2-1,CASSPGLARNEQFF,TGTGCCAGCAGCCCGGGACTGGCTAGGAATGAGCAGTTCTTC
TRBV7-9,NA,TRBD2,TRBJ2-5,CASSSQGLAGLETQYF,TGTGCCAGCAGCTCACAGGGACTAGCGGGGTTGGAGACCCAGTACTTC
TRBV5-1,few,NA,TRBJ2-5,CASSLGGGGTQYF,TGCGCCAGCAGCTTGGGTGGTGGAGGGACCCAGTACTTC
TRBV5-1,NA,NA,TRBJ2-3,CASSSAGTGPDTQYF,TGCGCCAGCAGCTCCGCCGGGACCGGGCCAGATACGCAGTATTTT
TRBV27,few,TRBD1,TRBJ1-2,CASSFQGAGYGYTF,TGTGCCAGCAGTTTTCAGGGGGCTGGCTATGGCTACACCTTC
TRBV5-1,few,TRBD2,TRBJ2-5,CASSLDPGLGRQTQYF,TGCGCCAGCAGCTTGGACCCCGGACTAGGGCGGCAGACCCAGTACTTC
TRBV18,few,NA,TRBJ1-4,CASSPPGAKNEKLFF,TGTGCCAGCTCCCCTCCAGGGGCAAAAAATGAAAAACTGTTTTTT
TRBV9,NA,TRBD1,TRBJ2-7,CASSPRDRLFYEQYF,TGTGCCAGCAGCCCACGGGACAGGCTTTTCTACGAGCAGTACTTC
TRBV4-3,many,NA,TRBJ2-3,CASSQDRARSTDTQYF,TGCGCCAGCAGCCAAGATCGGGCACGTAGCACAGATACGCAGTATTTT
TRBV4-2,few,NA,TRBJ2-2,CASSQDPGNTGELFF,TGTGCCAGCAGCCAAGATCCGGGGAACACCGGGGAGCTGTTTTTT
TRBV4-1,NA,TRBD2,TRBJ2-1,CASSPTRGVQPSGNEQFF,TGCGCCAGCAGCCCCACTCGGGGGGTACAACCGTCGGGCAATGAGCAGTTCTTC
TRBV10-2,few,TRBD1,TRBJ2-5,CASSEGTGVHGFETQYF,TGCGCCAGCAGTGAGGGGACAGGGGTTCATGGCTTTGAGACCCAGTACTTC
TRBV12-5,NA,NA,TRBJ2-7,CASGPRDSSYEQYF,TGTGCTAGTGGACCCCGGGACTCGTCCTACGAGCAGTACTTC
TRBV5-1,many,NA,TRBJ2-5,CASSLSAQETQYF,TGCGCCAGCAGCTTGTCGGCACAAGAGACCCAGTACTTC
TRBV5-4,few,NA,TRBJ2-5,CASSFILGGETQYF,TGTGCCAGCAGCTTTATACTAGGGGGGGAGACCCAGTACTTC
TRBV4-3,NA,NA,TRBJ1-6,CASSPFGGDSPLHF,TGCGCCAGCAGCCCCTTTGGCGGGGATTCACCCCTCCACTTT
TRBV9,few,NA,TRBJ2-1,CASRKGEGRDSGEQFF,TGTGCCAGCAGGAAGGGGGAGGGGCGCGATTCAGGTGAGCAGTTCTTC
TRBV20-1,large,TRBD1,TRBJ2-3,CSAPDRGLDTQYF,TGCAGTGCTCCCGACAGGGGACTGGATACGCAGTATTTT
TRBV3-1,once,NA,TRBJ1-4,CASSPTRSFNEKLFF,TGTGCCAGCAGCCCCACGAGAAGCTTTAATGAAAAACTGTTTTTT
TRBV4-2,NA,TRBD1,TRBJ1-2,CASSQETGVVNYGYTF,TGTGCCAGCAGCCAAGAGACAGGGGTGGTCAACTATGGCTACACCTTC
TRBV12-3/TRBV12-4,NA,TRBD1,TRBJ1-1,CASRNRGLGTEAFF,TGTGCCAGCAGAAACAGGGGCCTGGGCACTGAAGCTTTCTTT
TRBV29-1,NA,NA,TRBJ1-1,CSVDRTKTGTEAFF,TGCAGCGTTGACCGGACAAAGACGGGCACTGAAGCTTTCTTT
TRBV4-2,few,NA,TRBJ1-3,CASSQDERNTIYF,TGTGCCAGCAGCCAAGATGAGAGAAACACCATATATTTT
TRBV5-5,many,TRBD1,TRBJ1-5,CASSLGDRGRQPQHF,TGTGCCAGCAGCTTGGGGGACAGGGGACGGCAGCCCCAGCATTTT
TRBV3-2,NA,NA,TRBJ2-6,CASSHWGQTFSSGANVLTF,TGTGCCAGCAGCCACTGGGGACAGACTTTCAGCTCTGGGGCCAACGTCCTGACTTTC
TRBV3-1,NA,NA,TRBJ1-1,CASSQAARGRGEAFF,TGTGCCAGCAGCCAAGCCGCAAGGGGCCGCGGGGAAGCTTTCTTT
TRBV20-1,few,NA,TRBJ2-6,CSATGAVSSGANVLTF,TGCAGTGCTACCGGCGCAGTTAGCTCTGGGGCCAACGTCCTGACTTTC
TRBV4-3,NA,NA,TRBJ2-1,CASSQDWGTEQFF,TGCGCCAGCAGCCAAGACTGGGGCACTGAGCAGTTCTTC
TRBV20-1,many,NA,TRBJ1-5,CSAKGSLFNQPQHF,TGCAGTGCAAAAGGTTCCCTTTTTAATCAGCCCCAGCATTTT
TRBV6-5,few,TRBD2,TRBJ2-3,CASTTSGGADTQYF,TGTGCCAGCACGACTAGCGGGGGGGCAGATACGCAGTATTTT
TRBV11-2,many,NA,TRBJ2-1,CASSLVGGDTSYNEQFF,TGTGCCAGCAGCTTAGTCGGAGGGGACACCTCCTACAATGAGCAGTTCTTC